The 27 T cell receptor beta chains below were found in one sample sequenced in a study of cytomegalovirus exposure and HLA in healthy donors. Primers included in the PCR were 60 Vbeta and 13 Jbeta primers. Repertoires were generated with immunoSEQ multiplex PCR, while TCRdb's copy carries only in-frame clones and drops some. The sample includes under 150,000 clones, 82% of them seen just once. The sample consisted of PBMCs. The receptors here all came from a boy aged 2 to 10 in good health and CMV-seronegative.

The chain couples TRBV4-1 to TRBJ1-4; 12 bases line up with TRBD1. Looked up from germline, CDR1 is MGHRA and CDR2 is YSYEKL. V trimming: 3 bases; J trimming: 7 bases; junction bases outside the gene matches: 12. This CDR3 contains 18 residues. The CDR3 sequence: CASSHVGRDRGLGEKLFF. The DNA of the CDR3 is TGCGCCAGCAGCCATGTCGGCCGGGACAGGGGGCTAGGTGAAAAACTGTTTTTT.

This clone was seen once. The J gene is TRBJ2-7, the V gene TRBV7-9, with D possibly being TRBD1 (6 bases). Trimming shortened V by 3 bases and J by 3 bases, and 24 bases separated the two germline ends. Germline V CDR1 and CDR2: SEHNR, FQNEAQ (reference sequence). This CDR3 comprises 18 residues. For the CDR3, the DNA is TGTGCCAGCAGCTTTAGCCCCAGAGGACAGTCTCCCGACTACGAGCAGTACTTC. This translates into CASSFSPRGQSPDYEQYF.

In DNA form, the CDR3 reads TGTGCCAGCAGCTTGACGGGGGGTTCAAATCAGCCCCAGCATTTT. It is translated as CASSLTGGSNQPQHF. The chain carries TRBV7-3 and TRBJ1-5; possibly TRBD1 for D (5 bases). V gave up 3 bases and J gave up 4 bases, with 13 bases separating them. Germline CDR1 and CDR2: SGHTA and FQGTGA. This CDR3 has 15 amino acids.

This clone came up once. Mismatch with germline at one junction end may stem from a read error. The rearrangement links TRBV12-5 to TRBJ2-5, with D maybe TRBD1 (6 bases). Germline CDR1 LGHNT, CDR2 FRNRAP. The CDR3 runs 12 residues. The CDR3 coding sequence is TGTGCTAGTGGGGGACACCAGGAGACCCAGTACTTC. It is translated as CASGGHQETQYF.

V gene TRBV27 combines with J gene TRBJ2-6; no clear D gene. Germline V gene data show CDR1 as MNHEY and CDR2 as SMNVEV (reference sequence). This CDR3 contains 18 residues. V was pared by 3 bases and J by 0 bases, with 15 bases between. The CDR3 sequence: CASSFLQVSTSGANVLTF. In nucleotides, the CDR3 is TGTGCCAGCAGTTTTCTCCAGGTCTCGACCTCTGGGGCCAACGTCCTGACTTTC.

This chain uses TRBV2 with TRBJ2-1; TRBD2 matches 15 bases. This CDR3 has 17 amino acids. Per germline, CDR1 SNHLY and CDR2 FYNNEI. V trimming: 7 bases; J trimming: 3 bases; junction bases outside the gene matches: 7. The CDR3 spells CASTRGLAGGSYNEQFF. The CDR3 DNA follows: TGTGCCAGCACTAGAGGACTAGCGGGAGGGAGCTACAATGAGCAGTTCTTC.

V and J are TRBV15 and TRBJ2-6; possibly TRBD1 for D (7 bases). The CDR3 runs 16 residues. The germline CDR1 and CDR2 sequences are LNHNV and YYDKDF (reference sequence). V gave up 5 bases and J gave up 3 bases, with 14 bases separating them. CDR3 protein: CATSGAGGGGANVLTF. In DNA, the CDR3 is TGTGCCACCAGCGGCGCAGGGGGAGGTGGGGCCAACGTCCTGACTTTC.

As concerns this clone: The same CDR3 also results from other DNA sequences found in this sample. This chain connects TRBV5-4 to TRBJ2-3, with 9 bases fitting TRBD1. The CDR3 spans 15 residues. Germline CDR1 and CDR2: SGHNT and YYREEE (reference sequence). With V trimmed by 5 bases and J by 2 bases, 6 bases remained unmatched. The CDR3 protein is CASRLDRGYTDTQYF. The CDR3 nucleotides are TGTGCCAGCAGACTCGACAGGGGGTACACAGATACGCAGTATTTT. Full variable domain (rest looked up from reference TRBV5-4 and TRBJ2-3): ETGVTQSPTHLIKTRGQQVTLRCSSQSGHNTVSWYQQALGQGPQFIFQYYREEENGRGNFPPRFSGLQFPNYSSELNVNALELDDSALYLCASRLDRGYTDTQYFGPGTRLTVL.

The chain has TRBV4-2 and TRBJ1-1; 7 bases are shared with TRBD1. CDR1 and CDR2 (germline): LGHNA, YNFKEQ. The V gene end was trimmed by 0 bases and the J gene end by 3 bases; junction bases not matched to a gene: 7. The CDR3 loop spans 16 amino acids. CDR3 in amino acids: CASSQDSRQGDTEAFF. The CDR3 DNA follows: TGTGCCAGCAGCCAAGATTCCCGACAGGGCGACACTGAAGCTTTCTTT.

This chain uses TRBV5-4 with TRBJ2-1; D call uncertain. Trimming removed 0 bases at V and 12 bases at J, with 19 bases between. This CDR3 spans 15 amino acids. The V gene's germline CDR1 is SGHNT and CDR2 YYREEE (reference sequence). The CDR3 region has the DNA TGTGCCAGCAGCTTGGTGTCCCTCACTACAAAGCCGCAGTTCTTC. Amino acids: CASSLVSLTTKPQFF.

In its sample, this clone was seen a few times. This chain joins TRBV7-8 and TRBJ2-7; D is uncertain. This CDR3 is 17 amino acids long. CDR1 is SGHVS, CDR2 FQNEAQ, per germline. V lost 3 bases, J lost 4 bases, and 22 bases lay in between. The CDR3 loop is CASSFFFKQKAAYEQYF. DNA for the CDR3: TGTGCCAGCAGCTTTTTTTTCAAGCAGAAGGCGGCATACGAGCAGTACTTC.

The chain has TRBV19 and TRBJ2-3, with TRBD1 as a possible D gene (5 bases). The CDR3 consists of 15 residues. V lost 3 bases and J lost 1, with 11 bases in between. Germline CDR1 and CDR2: LNHDA and SQIVND (reference sequence). CDR3 sequence: CASSMSQGGTDTQYF. CDR3 nucleotides: TGTGCCAGTAGTATGTCCCAGGGCGGCACAGATACGCAGTATTTT.

The chain employs TRBV6-1 and TRBJ2-3; D possibly corresponds to TRBD2 (5 bases). CDR1 is MNHNS, CDR2 SASEGT, per germline. The CDR3 runs to 15 residues. V shed 10 bases and J shed 5 bases, with 22 bases lying between them. CDR3 in DNA: TGTGCCACACTTAGGAGTATCCGGGGTGGAGATACGCAGTATTTT. Translation: CATLRSIRGGDTQYF.

The chain recombines TRBV28 with TRBJ2-1, with TRBD1 identical over 7 bases. Germline V lookup: CDR1 MDHEN, CDR2 SYDVKM. The J segment lost 8 bases and the V segment lost 2 bases, leaving 6 bases of the junction unmatched. The CDR3 runs 14 residues. Here the CDR3 reads CASSLDRVVHEQFF. The CDR3 DNA reads as TGTGCCAGCAGTTTAGACAGGGTGGTCCATGAGCAGTTCTTC.

V is TRBV5-6 and J is TRBJ2-7; 9 nucleotides align to TRBD1. The CDR3 is 15 amino acids. V was pared by 4 bases and J by 4 bases, with 9 bases of the junction left unmatched. Germline-derived CDR1 and CDR2 are SGHDT and YYEEEE. CDR3 bases: TGTGCCAGCAGCGTATCGGGACAGGGCTCTTACGAGCAGTACTTC. This sequence encodes CASSVSGQGSYEQYF. Together with reference TRBV5-6 and TRBJ2-7, the CDR3 gives the full variable domain: DAGVTQSPTHLIKTRGQQVTLRCSPKSGHDTVSWYQQALGQGPQFIFQYYEEEERQRGNFPDRFSGHQFPNYSSELNVNALLLGDSALYLCASSVSGQGSYEQYFGPGTRLTVT.

This chain uses TRBV7-3 with TRBJ2-1; D perhaps matches TRBD2 (5 bases). This CDR3 spans 12 amino acids. Looked up from germline, CDR1 is SGHTA and CDR2 is FQGTGA. V shed 3 bases and J shed 7 bases, with 7 bases lying between them. CDR3: CASSLGVNEQFF. Here the CDR3 DNA reads TGTGCCAGCAGCTTGGGAGTTAATGAGCAGTTCTTC.

This chain connects TRBV7-2 to TRBJ2-5; 10 bases align to TRBD1. From germline, CDR1 is SGHTA and CDR2 FQGNSA. The length of the CDR3 is 16 residues. V dropped 3 bases and J dropped 4; count of bases not matched to a gene: 8. This CDR3 is CASSFPGTGASETQYF. DNA of the CDR3: TGTGCCAGCAGCTTTCCCGGGACAGGGGCATCAGAGACCCAGTACTTC.

Written as DNA, the CDR3 is TGTGCCAGCACCCAAGGGGAAGGGACAGGGAATTCACCCCTCCACTTT. Translating it yields CASTQGEGTGNSPLHF. The genes are TRBV7-8 and TRBJ1-6, with 9 bases that match TRBD1. The V gene's germline CDR1 is SGHVS and CDR2 FQNEAQ. Trimming cost V 7 bases and J 7 bases; bases outside gene matches: 11. The CDR3 is made up of 16 amino acids.

The CDR3 DNA follows: TGTGCCACCAGCAGAGACAGGGGTGTGAACACTGAAGCTTTCTTT. Its translation: CATSRDRGVNTEAFF. The chain combines TRBV15 with TRBJ1-1; D is perhaps TRBD1 (6 bases). CDR1 and CDR2 (germline): LNHNV, YYDKDF (reference sequence). V lost 0 bases and J 0 bases, leaving 8 bases between the germline ends. This CDR3 is 15 amino acids long.

The genes are TRBV19 and TRBJ1-1, with 8 bases fitting TRBD1. This CDR3 is built from 15 residues. Per the germline V gene, CDR1 is LNHDA and CDR2 is SQIVND (reference sequence). V trimming: 5 bases; J trimming: 4 bases; junction bases outside the gene matches: 9. CDR3 region: CASSPTGELSTEAFF. The CDR3 nucleotides are TGTGCCAGTAGTCCGACAGGGGAGTTGAGCACTGAAGCTTTCTTT. Filled out from reference TRBV19 and TRBJ1-1, the complete variable domain reads DGGITQSPKYLFRKEGQNVTLSCEQNLNHDAMYWYRQDPGQGLRLIYYSQIVNDFQKGDIAEGYSVSREKKESFPLTVTSAQKNPTAFYLCASSPTGELSTEAFFGQGTRLTVV.

Comments on this clone: Other DNA sequences of this sample code for an identical CDR3. V is TRBV6-6 and J is TRBJ1-5; 8 bases fit TRBD1. V lost 6 bases and J lost 6; bases outside the gene matches: 4. Germline V gene data show CDR1 as MNHNY and CDR2 as SVGAGI (reference sequence). This CDR3 is 13 amino acids long. CDR3 coding DNA: TGTGCCAGCAGGGACAGGGAGGGTCAGCCCCAGCATTTT. It encodes CASRDREGQPQHF.

The chain has TRBV18 and TRBJ1-6; D not certain. The CDR3 is made up of 16 amino acids. Trimming cost V 3 bases and J 10 bases, with 19 bases left between them. Per the germline V gene, CDR1 is KGHSH and CDR2 is LQKENI. The CDR3 here is CASSPTGDLGSSPLHF. CDR3 DNA: TGTGCCAGCTCACCGACCGGGGATCTGGGTAGCTCACCCCTCCACTTT.

The chain recombines TRBV2 with TRBJ2-7; 9 bases match TRBD2. With 9 bases clipped from V and 5 bases from J, the junction kept 5 bases outside the gene matches. The CDR3 totals 12 residues. Germline V CDR1 and CDR2: SNHLY, FYNNEI. The CDR3 DNA reads as TGTGCCAGTAGCGGGAGTCTCGACGAGCAGTACGTC. Translation gives CASSGSLDEQYV.

This clone has just one count. The chain employs TRBV7-2 and TRBJ1-3; D gene unclear. The CDR3 consists of 15 residues. Looked up from germline, CDR1 is SGHTA and CDR2 is FQGNSA. V was pared by 5 bases and J by 0 bases, with 11 bases between. The CDR3 here is CASSRPTVSGNTIYF. The CDR3 DNA follows: TGTGCCAGCAGCCGACCCACAGTCTCTGGAAACACCATATATTTT.

The CDR3 DNA reads as TGTGCCAGCAGCTTGAGAACCGGGACAGAAAATTCACCCCTCCACTTT. Translation gives CASSLRTGTENSPLHF. The V call is TRBV7-9, the J call TRBJ1-6, with TRBD1 matching over 7 bases. Germline CDR1 reads SEHNR; CDR2 reads FQNEAQ (reference sequence). V lost 3 bases and J lost 7; bases outside the gene matches: 9. CDR3 size: 16 residues.

The chain couples TRBV6-1 to TRBJ2-5, with 8 bases lining up with TRBD1. The length of the CDR3 is 14 residues. V lost 6 bases, J lost 4 bases, and 7 bases stayed unmatched. CDR1 MNHNS and CDR2 SASEGT come from the germline V gene. In DNA, the CDR3 is TGTGCCAGCAGGGTGACAGGGGACATAGAGACCCAGTACTTC. Amino acids: CASRVTGDIETQYF.

The genes are TRBV4-2 and TRBJ2-3, with D possibly being TRBD2 (5 bases). Trimming shortened V by 0 bases and J by 3 bases, and 13 bases separated the two germline ends. Germline CDR1 reads LGHNA; CDR2 reads YNFKEQ. The CDR3 is 16 amino acids. CDR3 loop: CASSQDPTIRTDTQYF. Written as DNA, the CDR3 is TGTGCCAGCAGCCAAGATCCGACTATAAGAACAGATACGCAGTATTTT.